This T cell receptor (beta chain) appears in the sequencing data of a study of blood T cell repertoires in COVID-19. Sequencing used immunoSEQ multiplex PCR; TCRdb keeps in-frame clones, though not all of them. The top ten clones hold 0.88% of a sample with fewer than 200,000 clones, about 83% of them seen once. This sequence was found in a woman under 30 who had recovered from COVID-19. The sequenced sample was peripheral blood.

The CDR3 DNA is TGTGCCAGCAGCTTTGGAGGAGACTATGGCTACACCTTC. Amino acid sequence: CASSFGGDYGYTF. This chain links TRBV7-9 with TRBJ1-2; D ambiguous. CDR3 size: 13 residues. V lost 3 bases, J lost 3 bases, and 8 bases lay in between. CDR1 is SEHNR, CDR2 FQNEAQ, per germline (reference sequence).